The 20 T cell receptor beta chains listed next were all sequenced from one sample in a study of low-dose radiotherapy and immunotherapy resistance in tumors. Time point of the sample: before trial treatment. Gene-specific TRAV and TRBV primers were used for first-strand cDNA, covering alpha and beta chains. TCR amplification used 15 to 20 PCR cycles, a constant-region primer and a V-primer adapter. TCRdb called the reads again in MiXCR, with one record for every CDR3 protein. The repertoire holds 35,000 to 50,000 distinct CDR3 sequences, with around a third as singletons. The sample was PBMCs, taken before treatment. These receptors were collected from a male donor with gallbladder cancer.

This clonotype was seen a handful of times. This chain connects TRBV20-1 to TRBJ2-5; TRBD1 agrees at 9 bases. The germline V gene has CDR1 DFQATT and CDR2 SNEGSKA (reference sequence). The CDR3 is 12 amino acids. Trimming cost V 6 bases and J 3 bases; bases outside gene matches: 2. The CDR3 bases are TGCAGTGCGTGGACAGGGGAAGAGACCCAGTACTTC. Translated, it gives CSAWTGEETQYF.

This clonotype has a count of ten or more. The rearrangement uses TRBV28 and TRBJ2-7; TRBD2 matches at 11 bases. This CDR3 is built from 16 residues. Trimming at V came to 3 bases and at J to 0 bases, leaving 4 bases not matched to a gene. From germline, CDR1 is MDHEN and CDR2 SYDVKM. CDR3 coding DNA: TGTGCCAGCAGTTTCCCGACTAGCGGGGCCTCCTACGAGCAGTACTTC. Encoded protein: CASSFPTSGASYEQYF.

This clonotype was found a few times. The chain has TRBV5-1 and TRBJ1-5; 7 nucleotides line up with TRBD1. CDR3 size: 15 residues. Per the germline V gene, CDR1 is SGHRS and CDR2 is YFSETQ. Trimming at V came to 0 bases and at J to 6 bases, leaving 6 bases not matched to a gene. CDR3 DNA sequence: TGCGCCAGCAGCTTGGGACAGGGCGCAGTTCAGCCCCAGCATTTT. The encoded protein is CASSLGQGAVQPQHF.

The chain links TRBV28 to TRBJ2-3; 7 bases match TRBD1. The germline gives CDR1 MDHEN, CDR2 SYDVKM. V gave up 3 bases and J gave up 4 bases; unmatched junction bases: 10. The CDR3 runs to 16 residues. Here the CDR3 reads CASSFSDRRFSDTQYF. For the CDR3, the DNA is TGTGCCAGCAGTTTTTCGGACAGGAGGTTTTCAGATACGCAGTATTTT.

Ten or more counts support this clonotype. The rearrangement joins TRBV3-1 to TRBJ2-3; 9 bases agree with TRBD2. Germline CDR1 LGHDT, CDR2 YNNKEL (reference sequence). The CDR3 sequence is 15 residues long. With 2 bases clipped from V and 4 bases from J, the junction kept 4 bases outside the gene matches. The CDR3 DNA reads TGTGCCAGCAGCCAACTAGCGGGAAATTCAGATACGCAGTATTTT. Amino acids: CASSQLAGNSDTQYF.

This sequence joins TRBV2 and TRBJ2-6; a weak D match, TRBD1 (6 bases). Trimming removed 7 bases from V and 7 bases from J, with 14 bases in between. The V gene's germline CDR1 is SNHLY and CDR2 FYNNEI. This CDR3 contains 14 residues. The CDR3 DNA follows: TGTGCCAGCATAAGGGACACCCGAGCCAACGTCCTGACTTTC. This encodes CASIRDTRANVLTF.

This clonotype was found many times. The CDR3, as DNA: TGTGCCAGCACGCGTGTACAGGGGCAGTCAGATACGCAGTATTTT. Amino acid sequence: CASTRVQGQSDTQYF. V is TRBV12-3 or TRBV12-4 and J is TRBJ2-3, with 7 bases fitting TRBD1. CDR3 size: 15 residues. The V gene end was trimmed by 7 bases and the J gene end by 4 bases; junction bases not matched to a gene: 11.

This clonotype was counted many times. The chain carries TRBV2 and TRBJ2-1, with TRBD2 matching over 9 bases. The V gene end was trimmed by 7 bases and the J gene end by 3 bases; junction bases not matched to a gene: 1. Germline V gene sequence: CDR1 SNHLY, CDR2 FYNNEI. There are 13 residues in the CDR3. The CDR3 loop is CASTSGVYNEQFF. The CDR3 DNA reads as TGTGCCAGCACTAGCGGGGTCTACAATGAGCAGTTCTTC.

This clonotype was detected many times. The V and J genes are TRBV10-1 and TRBJ2-7; the D is unclear. The CDR3 is made up of 15 amino acids. Trimming removed 2 bases at V and 3 bases at J, with 14 bases between. Germline V gives CDR1 WNHNN, CDR2 SYGVQD (reference sequence). CDR3 residues: CASSETKGARYEQYF. CDR3 sequence (DNA): TGCGCCAGCAGTGAGACTAAGGGTGCCCGCTACGAGCAGTACTTC.

The chain combines TRBV6-6 with TRBJ2-1; TRBD2 agrees at 8 bases. This CDR3 contains 12 residues. J gave up 9 bases and V 6 bases, and 4 bases lay outside the gene matches. CDR1 MNHNY and CDR2 SVGAGI come from the germline V gene (reference sequence). The CDR3 protein is CASRIGGGEQFF. For the CDR3, the DNA is TGTGCCAGCAGAATCGGGGGGGGTGAGCAGTTCTTC.

As regards this clonotype: A far more abundant clone sits one base away, making this likely a read error. This chain connects TRBV28 to TRBJ2-3, with 10 bases fitting TRBD2. The ends lost 6 bases at V and 1 base at J; junction bases unmatched: 4. Germline V CDR1 and CDR2: MDHEN, SYDVKM. The CDR3 is made up of 15 amino acids. CDR3 bases: TGTGCCAGCAGGGACGGACTAGCGGGCACAGATACGCAGTATTTT. Translation: CASRDGLAGTDTQYF.

The V and J genes are TRBV28 and TRBJ1-4; perhaps TRBD1 as D (5 bases). The CDR3 contains 16 residues. Looked up from germline, CDR1 is MDHEN and CDR2 is SYDVKM. V lost 3 bases and J lost 0, with 11 bases in between. This CDR3 reads CASSLRGQSTNEKLFF. For the CDR3, the DNA is TGTGCCAGCAGTTTGAGGGGCCAGTCAACTAATGAAAAACTGTTTTTT. The full variable domain, its missing parts supplied by reference TRBV28 and TRBJ1-4, is DVKVTQSSRYLVKRTGEKVFLECVQDMDHENMFWYRQDPGLGLRLIYFSYDVKMKEKGDIPEGYSVSREKKERFSLILESASTNQTSMYLCASSLRGQSTNEKLFFGSGTQLSVL.

The chain joins TRBV7-2 to TRBJ1-4, with 8 bases lining up with TRBD1. The CDR3 covers 14 residues. The V gene's germline CDR1 is SGHTA and CDR2 FQGNSA. V shed 5 bases and J 8 bases; nucleotides not matched to a gene: 7. The CDR3 nucleotides are TGTGCCAGCAGCATACAGGGGGGAGGGGAAAAACTGTTTTTT. This sequence encodes CASSIQGGGEKLFF.

CDR3 protein: CASSPDSNQPQHF. Here the CDR3 DNA reads TGTGCCAGCTCACCAGATAGCAATCAGCCCCAGCATTTT. The rearrangement joins TRBV18 to TRBJ1-5, with D hard to call. Trimming left V 2 bases short and J 0 bases short, with 2 bases between. Germline V gene lookup returns CDR1 KGHSH and CDR2 LQKENI. The CDR3 spans 13 residues.

This clonotype was counted at least ten times. The genes are TRBV7-9 and TRBJ1-1; D unresolved. CDR1 is SEHNR and CDR2 is FQNEAQ in the germline V gene (reference sequence). This CDR3 contains 13 residues. Trimming shortened V by 5 bases and J by 1 base, and 8 bases separated the two germline ends. The CDR3 loop is CASSPWGNTEAFF. CDR3 DNA sequence: TGTGCCAGCAGCCCTTGGGGGAACACTGAAGCTTTCTTT.

This clonotype was observed many times. The J gene is TRBJ2-2, the V gene TRBV5-4; 11 bases line up with TRBD2. The CDR3 sequence is 15 residues long. Germline CDR1 SGHNT, CDR2 YYREEE (reference sequence). Germline trimming cut 5 bases from V and 5 bases from J; bases unmatched to any gene: 5. The CDR3, as DNA: TGTGCCAGCAGTATAGCGGGGGGGCAGACCGGGGAGCTGTTTTTT. It translates to CASSIAGGQTGELFF. The whole variable domain, remainder taken from reference TRBV5-4 and TRBJ2-2, is ETGVTQSPTHLIKTRGQQVTLRCSSQSGHNTVSWYQQALGQGPQFIFQYYREEENGRGNFPPRFSGLQFPNYSSELNVNALELDDSALYLCASSIAGGQTGELFFGEGSRLTVL.

This clonotype rates as medium-sized. The chain employs TRBV5-1 and TRBJ2-6, with D perhaps matching TRBD1 or TRBD2 (6 bases each). This CDR3 has 18 amino acids. Germline CDR1 is SGHRS and CDR2 is YFSETQ. Trimming shortened V by 4 bases and J by 0 bases, and 17 bases separated the two germline ends. The CDR3 bases are TGCGCCAGCAGCCTCGGGGGCAGGGATCTCTCTGGGGCCAACGTCCTGACTTTC. Encoded protein: CASSLGGRDLSGANVLTF.

The rearrangement joins TRBV6-1 to TRBJ2-3; D is perhaps TRBD1 (6 bases). Germline V gene lookup returns CDR1 MNHNS and CDR2 SASEGT. Trimming shortened V by 2 bases and J by 6 bases, and 18 bases separated the two germline ends. This CDR3 is built from 16 residues. The CDR3 protein is CASSERRTVGADTQYF. DNA of the CDR3: TGTGCCAGCAGTGAAAGGCGGACTGTGGGGGCTGATACGCAGTATTTT.

This clonotype was counted at least ten times. The chain joins TRBV28 to TRBJ1-4, with 9 bases aligning to TRBD1. The germline gives CDR1 MDHEN, CDR2 SYDVKM. After removal of 7 bases from V and 12 bases from J, the junction contained 6 bases not matched to a gene. The CDR3 runs 12 residues. The CDR3 region is CASTDRGAQLFF. The CDR3 nucleotides read TGTGCCAGCACCGACAGGGGGGCTCAACTGTTTTTT.

The rearrangement joins TRBV5-4 to TRBJ1-1, with D hard to call. This CDR3 region has 14 residues. V gave up 1 base and J gave up 1 base, with 8 bases separating them. The germline CDR1 and CDR2 sequences are SGHNT and YYREEE (reference sequence). Here the CDR3 DNA reads TGTGCCAGCAGCTTGAAGACGGGGAACACTGAAGCTTTCTTT. It yields the protein CASSLKTGNTEAFF.